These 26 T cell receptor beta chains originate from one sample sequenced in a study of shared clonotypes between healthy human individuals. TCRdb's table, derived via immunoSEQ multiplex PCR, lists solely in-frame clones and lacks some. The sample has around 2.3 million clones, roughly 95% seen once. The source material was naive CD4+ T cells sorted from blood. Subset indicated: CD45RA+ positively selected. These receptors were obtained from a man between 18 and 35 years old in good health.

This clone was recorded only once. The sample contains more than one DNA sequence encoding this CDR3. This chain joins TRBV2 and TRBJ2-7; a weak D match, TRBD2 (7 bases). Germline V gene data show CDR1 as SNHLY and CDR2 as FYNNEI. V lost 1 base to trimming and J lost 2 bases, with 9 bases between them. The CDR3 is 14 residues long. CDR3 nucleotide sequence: TGTGCCAGCAGTGAAGGGGGGGGCCCCTACGAGCAGTACTTC. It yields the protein CASSEGGGPYEQYF.

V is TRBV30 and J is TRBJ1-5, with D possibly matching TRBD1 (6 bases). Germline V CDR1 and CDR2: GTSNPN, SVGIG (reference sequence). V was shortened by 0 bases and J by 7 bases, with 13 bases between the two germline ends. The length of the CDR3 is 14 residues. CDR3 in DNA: TGTGCCTGGAGTGTAGGGGGAATGATCCAGCCCCAGCATTTT. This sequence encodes CAWSVGGMIQPQHF. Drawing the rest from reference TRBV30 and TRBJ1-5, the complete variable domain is SQTIHQWPATLVQPVGSPLSLECTVEGTSNPNLYWYRQAAGRGLQLLFYSVGIGQISSEVPQNLSASRPQDRQFILSSKKLLLSDSGFYLCAWSVGGMIQPQHFGDGTRLSIL.

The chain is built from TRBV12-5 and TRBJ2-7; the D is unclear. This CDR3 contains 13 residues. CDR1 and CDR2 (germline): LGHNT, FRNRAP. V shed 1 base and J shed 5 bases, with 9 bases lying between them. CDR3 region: CASGLDTRHEQYF. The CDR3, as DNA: TGTGCTAGTGGTTTGGACACCAGGCACGAGCAGTACTTC.

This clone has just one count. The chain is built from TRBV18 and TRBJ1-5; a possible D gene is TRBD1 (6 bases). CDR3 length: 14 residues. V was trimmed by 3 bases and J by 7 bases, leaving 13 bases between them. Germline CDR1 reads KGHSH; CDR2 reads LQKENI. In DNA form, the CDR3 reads TGTGCCAGCTCACCCCAGGGGTTTGAGCAGCCCCAGCATTTT. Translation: CASSPQGFEQPQHF.

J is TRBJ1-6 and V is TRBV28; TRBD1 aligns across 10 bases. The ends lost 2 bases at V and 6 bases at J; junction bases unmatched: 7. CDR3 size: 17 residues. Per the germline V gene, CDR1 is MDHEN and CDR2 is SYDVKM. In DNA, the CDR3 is TGTGCCAGCAGTTTAGGACAGGGGGTGTTAGGTAATTCACCCCTCCACTTT. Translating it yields CASSLGQGVLGNSPLHF.

The CDR3 spells CASSDTGYEQFF. DNA for the CDR3: TGCGCCAGCAGTGATACGGGGTATGAGCAGTTCTTC. The chain has TRBV10-1 and TRBJ2-1, with a possible D match to TRBD2 (5 bases). This CDR3 contains 12 residues. The V end lost 3 bases, the J end lost 8 bases, and 8 bases lay between the germline ends. Germline V gene lookup returns CDR1 WNHNN and CDR2 SYGVQD (reference sequence).

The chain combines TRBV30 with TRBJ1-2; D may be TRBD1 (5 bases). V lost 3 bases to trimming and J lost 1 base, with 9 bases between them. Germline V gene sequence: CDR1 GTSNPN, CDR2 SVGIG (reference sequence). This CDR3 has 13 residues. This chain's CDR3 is CAWRVDSNYGYTF. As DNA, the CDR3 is TGTGCCTGGAGGGTAGACAGTAACTATGGCTACACCTTC.

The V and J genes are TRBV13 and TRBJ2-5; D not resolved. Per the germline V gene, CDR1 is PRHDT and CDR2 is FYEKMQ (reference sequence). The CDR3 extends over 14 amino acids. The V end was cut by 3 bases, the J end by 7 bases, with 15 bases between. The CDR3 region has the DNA TGTGCCAGCAGCTTGAGACAAACGGCCTGGACCCAGTACTTC. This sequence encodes CASSLRQTAWTQYF.

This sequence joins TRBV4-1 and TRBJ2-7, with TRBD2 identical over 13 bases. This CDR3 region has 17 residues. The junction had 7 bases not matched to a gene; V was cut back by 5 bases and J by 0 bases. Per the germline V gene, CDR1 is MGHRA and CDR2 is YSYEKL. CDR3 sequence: CASSETSGGLSSYEQYF. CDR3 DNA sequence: TGCGCCAGCAGCGAGACTAGCGGGGGGCTAAGCTCCTACGAGCAGTACTTC.

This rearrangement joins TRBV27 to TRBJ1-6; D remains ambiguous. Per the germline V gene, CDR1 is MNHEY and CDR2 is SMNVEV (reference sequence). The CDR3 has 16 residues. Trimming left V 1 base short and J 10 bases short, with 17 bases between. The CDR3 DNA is TGTGCCAGCAGTTTATTTGAGACCAAACGGCCCTCACCCCTCCACTTT. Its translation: CASSLFETKRPSPLHF.

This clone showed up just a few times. In DNA form, the CDR3 reads TGTGCCAGCAGCTACCGGGAGCCTCAAGAGACCCAGTACTTC. Translating gives CASSYREPQETQYF. This chain uses TRBV13 with TRBJ2-5; D is perhaps TRBD2 (6 bases). V lost 4 bases to trimming and J lost 2 bases, with 11 bases between them. The germline CDR1 and CDR2 sequences are PRHDT and FYEKMQ (reference sequence). This CDR3 has 14 residues.

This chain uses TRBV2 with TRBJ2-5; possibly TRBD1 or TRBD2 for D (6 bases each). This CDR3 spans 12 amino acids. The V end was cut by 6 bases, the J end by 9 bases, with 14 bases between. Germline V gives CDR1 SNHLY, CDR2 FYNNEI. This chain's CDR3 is CASRGLAGAQYF. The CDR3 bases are TGTGCCAGCAGGGGACTGGCAGGGGCCCAGTACTTC.

CDR3 sequence: CASSLVGLERTQYF. In DNA form, the CDR3 reads TGTGCCAGCAGCTTAGTCGGACTCGAGAGGACCCAGTACTTC. V and J are TRBV7-6 and TRBJ2-5, with a tentative D call TRBD2 (5 bases). This CDR3 is built from 14 residues. Germline CDR1 and CDR2: SGHVS and FNYEAQ. Trimming removed 1 base at V and 7 bases at J, with 13 bases between.

The CDR3 bases are TGTGCCAGCAGCGTAGAAGGTAGCGGGGGGGCTTACGAGCAGTACTTC. Its translation is CASSVEGSGGAYEQYF. The chain links TRBV9 to TRBJ2-7; 11 bases line up with TRBD2. Germline assignment: CDR1 SGDLS and CDR2 YYNGEE. The CDR3 length is 16 residues. J was trimmed by 4 bases and V by 0 bases; bases with no gene match: 6.

The CDR3 DNA reads as TGTGCCAGCAGTTTGGGCCAGGGGTGGACGGAGACCCAGTACTTC. It specifies CASSLGQGWTETQYF. The chain uses TRBV28 and TRBJ2-5; the D gene is possibly TRBD1 (6 bases). The CDR3 is made up of 15 amino acids. Germline V lookup: CDR1 MDHEN, CDR2 SYDVKM. Trimming cost V 3 bases and J 5 bases, with 16 bases left between them.

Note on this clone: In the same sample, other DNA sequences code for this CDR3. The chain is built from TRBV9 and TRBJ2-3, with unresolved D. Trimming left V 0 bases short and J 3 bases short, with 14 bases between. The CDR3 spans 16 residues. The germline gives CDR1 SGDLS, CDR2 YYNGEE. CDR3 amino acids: CASSVGEGLRTDTQYF. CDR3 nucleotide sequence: TGTGCCAGCAGCGTAGGGGAAGGGCTAAGGACAGATACGCAGTATTTT.

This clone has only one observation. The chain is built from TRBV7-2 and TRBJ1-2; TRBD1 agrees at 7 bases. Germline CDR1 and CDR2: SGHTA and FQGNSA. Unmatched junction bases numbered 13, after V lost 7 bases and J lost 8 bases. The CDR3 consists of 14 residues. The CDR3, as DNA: TGTGCCAGCATGCCAGGGGGAACTTTAAGAGGCTACACCTTC. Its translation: CASMPGGTLRGYTF.

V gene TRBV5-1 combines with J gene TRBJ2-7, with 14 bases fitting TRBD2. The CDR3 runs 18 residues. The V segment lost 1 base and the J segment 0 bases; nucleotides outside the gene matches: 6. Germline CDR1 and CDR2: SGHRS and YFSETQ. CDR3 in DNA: TGCGCCAGCAGCTTGAGACTAGCGGGGGGGATAAGCTCCTACGAGCAGTACTTC. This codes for CASSLRLAGGISSYEQYF. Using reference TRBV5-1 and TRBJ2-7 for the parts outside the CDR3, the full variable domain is KAGVTQTPRYLIKTRGQQVTLSCSPISGHRSVSWYQQTPGQGLQFLFEYFSETQRNKGNFPGRFSGRQFSNSRSEMNVSTLELGDSALYLCASSLRLAGGISSYEQYFGPGTRLTVT.

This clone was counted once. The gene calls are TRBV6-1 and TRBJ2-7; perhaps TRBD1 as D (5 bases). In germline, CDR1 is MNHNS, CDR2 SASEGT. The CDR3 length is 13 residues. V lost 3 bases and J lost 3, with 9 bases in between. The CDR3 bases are TGTGCCAGCAGTGACACACAGGTCTACGAGCAGTACTTC. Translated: CASSDTQVYEQYF.

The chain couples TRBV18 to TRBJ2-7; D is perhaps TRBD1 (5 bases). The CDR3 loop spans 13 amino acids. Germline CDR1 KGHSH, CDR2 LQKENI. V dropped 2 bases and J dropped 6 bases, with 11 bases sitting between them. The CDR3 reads CASSPDPTVEQYF. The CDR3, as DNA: TGTGCCAGCTCACCAGACCCGACAGTCGAGCAGTACTTC.

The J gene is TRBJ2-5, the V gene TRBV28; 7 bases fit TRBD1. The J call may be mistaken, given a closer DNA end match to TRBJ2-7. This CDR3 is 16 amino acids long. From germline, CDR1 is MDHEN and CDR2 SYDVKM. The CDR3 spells CASSPFDRDSSYEQYF. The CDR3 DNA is TGTGCCAGCAGTCCTTTTGACCGGGACAGCTCCTACGAGCAGTACTTC.

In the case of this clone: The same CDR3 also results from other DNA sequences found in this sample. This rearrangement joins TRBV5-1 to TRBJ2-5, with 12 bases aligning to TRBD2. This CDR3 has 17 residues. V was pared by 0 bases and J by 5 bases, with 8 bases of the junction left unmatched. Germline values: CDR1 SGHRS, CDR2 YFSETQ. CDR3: CASSLAPSGGARETQYF. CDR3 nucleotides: TGCGCCAGCAGCTTGGCCCCTAGCGGGGGGGCCAGGGAGACCCAGTACTTC.

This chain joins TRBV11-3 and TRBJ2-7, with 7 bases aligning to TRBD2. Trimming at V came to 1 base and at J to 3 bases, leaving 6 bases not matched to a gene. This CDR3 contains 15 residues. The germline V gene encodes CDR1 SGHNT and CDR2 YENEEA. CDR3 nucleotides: TGTGCCAGCAGCTTAGGGCTAGCGGAAAACTACGAGCAGTACTTC. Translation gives CASSLGLAENYEQYF. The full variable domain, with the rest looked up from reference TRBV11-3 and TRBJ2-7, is EAGVVQSPRYKIIEKKQPVAFWCNPISGHNTLYWYLQNLGQGPELLIRYENEEAVDDSQLPKDRFSAERLKGVDSTLKIQPAELGDSAVYLCASSLGLAENYEQYFGPGTRLTVT.

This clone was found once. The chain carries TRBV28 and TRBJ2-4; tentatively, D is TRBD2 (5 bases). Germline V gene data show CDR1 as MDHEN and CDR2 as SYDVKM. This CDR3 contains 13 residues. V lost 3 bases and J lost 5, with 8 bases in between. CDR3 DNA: TGTGCCAGCAGTTTGTCTAGCCAAAACATTCAGTACTTC. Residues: CASSLSSQNIQYF.

CDR3 sequence (DNA): TGTGCCAGCAGTTACAGGGCGAGCTATAATTCACCCCTCCACTTT. Translating gives CASSYRASYNSPLHF. The chain couples TRBV6-5 to TRBJ1-6; no clear D. CDR1 is MNHEY, CDR2 SVGAGI, per germline. V was pared by 2 bases and J by 3 bases, with 8 bases between. This CDR3 is 15 amino acids long.

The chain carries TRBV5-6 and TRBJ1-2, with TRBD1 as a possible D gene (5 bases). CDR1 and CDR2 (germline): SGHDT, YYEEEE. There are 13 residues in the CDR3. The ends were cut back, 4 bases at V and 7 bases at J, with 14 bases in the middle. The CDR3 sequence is CASSRPAGGGYTF. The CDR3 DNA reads TGTGCCAGCAGCCGACCCGCGGGGGGTGGCTACACCTTC.